This T cell receptor (beta chain) comes out of a study of T cell repertoires in cytomegalovirus infection. Background on the study: CMV infection plus the matching HLA type was flagged by public TCR beta signatures.

TCRdb processed the reads anew with MiXCR; each CDR3 protein has one entry. The table has some 240,000 distinct CDR3 sequences, about 15% seen once; the top ten hold roughly 45%. The table lists this clonotype with many counts. Antigen unknown. Whole-study results and caveats: HLA-C-restricted CMV-specific TCR beta clonotypes prevailed in the ex vivo response.

V lost 3 bases and J lost 5; bases outside the gene matches: 1. The CDR3 spans 15 residues. Germline CDR1 SGHTA, CDR2 FQGNSA. The source is a human donor in good health (CMV status not recorded). Some clones in this sample may be carry-over from other donors' samples. The sequenced sample consisted of CD8+ T cells from PBMCs. This chain uses TRBV7-2 with TRBJ2-1; 13 bases agree with TRBD2. The CDR3 loop is CASSFTSGGDNEQFF. The CDR3 coding sequence is TGTGCCAGCAGCTTTACTAGCGGGGGGGACAATGAGCAGTTCTTC.